This T cell receptor (beta chain) comes out of a study of OX40 agonist ivuxolimab in advanced cancers. On the study more broadly: About 40% of patients had received prior checkpoint inhibitor therapy. Partial responses occurred in three patients (one hepatocellular carcinoma, two cutaneous melanoma).

Produced via immunoSEQ multiplex PCR; TCRdb's table is partial and in-frame only. The sample has about 89,000 clones; approximately 91% are singletons. This CDR3 contains 15 residues. The germline V and J ends were trimmed by 5 bases and 1 base, with 12 bases remaining between them. CDR1 is MNHEY and CDR2 is SVGAGI in the germline V gene. Any history of autoimmune disease or systemic immunosuppression disqualified patients. The timepoints at which blood was sampled were baseline, cycle 4 day 1, and cycle 7 day 1. The starting material was CD4+ or CD8+ T cells sorted from blood, obtained in a trial of the OX40 agonist ivuxolimab. The chain recombines TRBV6-5 with TRBJ2-1, with D possibly matching TRBD2 (6 bases). This receptor was taken from an adult with an advanced solid tumor such as melanoma, head and neck, liver or kidney cancer. CDR3 sequence reads: CASSSQTRSYNEQFF. CDR3 DNA: TGTGCCAGCAGTAGCCAGACTAGGTCCTACAATGAGCAGTTCTTC.